The sequence of this T cell receptor (beta chain) was determined in a study of T cell responses to AZD1222 COVID-19 vaccine (dated by TCRdb to about 2021). Looking at the study overall: A total of 230 to 250 trial participants underwent TCR sequencing, of whom around 210 had received two doses of AZD1222 and around 26 had received two doses of the MenACWY control vaccine. Trial participants were enrolled by age into 18-55, 56-69 and 70-plus year subgroups, with about 150, 28 and 57 TCR-sequenced participants respectively. The study at large found these results: In the small 56-69-year group, the increase in depth fell short of significance, most likely because of low power. Because no samples from the day 14 peak response were available, repertoires could be characterized only after the peak T cell response. Spike-specific TCR breadth and depth rose significantly after two AZD1222 doses compared with day 0 and with MenACWY recipients. Reportedly, close to half of the unique spike-specific TCRs recognized epitopes lying outside the regions that are mutated in the B.1.351 and B.1.1.7 variants. Conclusions about previously exposed vaccinees are limited, since just 5 or 6 AZD1222 recipients were seropositive for SARS-CoV-2 at baseline. CD4 TCRs associated with the vaccine covered the entire spike protein, and the dominant responses were in regions 160-218 and 743-854. Most participants were white British and females outnumbered males, and the authors suggested that clonal diversity may have been underestimated.

The CDR3 regions of human TCRbeta chains were subjected to immunosequencing. In the paper's pipeline: Repertoire TCRs were matched against a reference library of SARS-CoV-2-specific TCRs generated with the MIRA antigen-specificity platform. Breadth was defined as the fraction of unique TCRs that were SARS-CoV-2-associated, and depth was defined as the fraction of total T cells that were SARS-CoV-2-associated. Each spike-specific TCR was assigned to its reactive spike region and to a CD4 or CD8 class using the MIRA data. Log10-transformed breadth and depth values were compared by one-way ANOVA with Sidak's multiple comparisons tests. Held by TCRdb, this immuneACCESS table contains in-frame sequences only and omits some clones. Under half of the omission traces to an unresolved V gene where checked; the cause of the rest is unknown. The V and J calls and clone size are taken from that table; D and trimming were inferred from the DNA. Here the sample has tens of thousands of clones; 87% occur a single time. 2% to 3% of the sample comes from the top ten.

Taken from cysteine to phenylalanine, the CDR3 has 15 residues. CDR3 DNA only is kept here, 45 bases in frame from base 1. The germline V gene (reference sequence) yields SGHNT for CDR1 and YYREEE for CDR2. Relative to germline, V is missing 0 bases and J is missing 2 bases, with 5 bases of the junction outside any gene match. This clone has just a few counts. No cognate antigen has been identified for it. Within one base of it there is no much larger clone, and no base qualities were kept. The time point label, read with the paper, signifies: about 28 days (+/-7) after the second vaccine dose. AZD1222 recipients with second doses at about 4 weeks or about 12 weeks were pooled, because spike-specific TCR depth and breadth did not differ between schedules. The vaccinee samples were drawn from two UK trials, COV001 and COV002, one of which was a single-blind randomized controlled phase 2/3 trial testing AZD1222 (ChAdOx1 nCoV-19) in healthy adults. Trial participant PBMC samples were collected at day 0 and day 28 after the second dose for TCRbeta chain sequencing.

The source of this sequence is an adult who received the AZD1222 COVID-19 vaccine. This sequence uses TRBV5-4 and TRBJ2-7; the junction holds 7 bases that match TRBD2. The sequenced sample was peripheral blood, obtained 28 days after the second AZD1222 dose. The CDR3 amino acid sequence is: CASSLELARTYEQYF. The sequence in DNA is TGTGCCAGCAGCTTGGAACTAGCGCGTACCTACGAGCAGTACTTC. The variable domain in full, with residues beyond the CDR3 obtained from the reference TRBV5-4 and TRBJ2-7 genes, is ETGVTQSPTHLIKTRGQQVTLRCSSQSGHNTVSWYQQALGQGPQFIFQYYREEENGRGNFPPRFSGLQFPNYSSELNVNALELDDSALYLCASSLELARTYEQYFGPGTRLTVT.